This TCR beta chain was identified in a study of blood T cell repertoires in COVID-19. Study-wide context: Acute and convalescent COVID-19 samples came from the United States, Italy and Spain. From T cells, B-cell-depleted T cells, or PBMCs came the material, which was cDNA or gDNA.

Original handling: The assay estimated nucleated cells by amplifying reference gene primers. Assay used: immunoSEQ multiplex PCR; TCRdb lists only in-frame clones, some missing. The DNA gave D and trimming, while V, J and clone size come from that table. The top ten hold around 15% of the sample, which has roughly 100,000 clones, over 80% seen once. This clone came up once. CDR1 is SGHRS and CDR2 is YFSETQ in the germline V gene. V was cut by 5 bases and J by 5 bases, with 15 bases left in between. CDR3 length: 14 amino acids. This sequence originates from a man aged 50 to 59 with acute or convalescent COVID-19. Material for sequencing was peripheral blood. The genes are TRBV5-1 and TRBJ2-3; TRBD2 might be the D (5 bases). CDR3 region: CASRGSGVIDTQYF. The CDR3 DNA follows: TGCGCCAGCAGGGGGTCCGGGGTTATAGATACGCAGTATTTT.